Following are 9 T cell receptor beta chains from one sample sequenced in a study of blood T cell repertoires in COVID-19. The assay was immunoSEQ multiplex PCR, and TCRdb's table has in-frame clones only and misses some. The sample has approximately 140,000 clones; over 80% are singletons. The sequenced sample consisted of peripheral blood. These receptors were taken from a middle-aged man with active or convalescent COVID-19.

This chain joins TRBV2 and TRBJ2-5; a weak D match, TRBD1 (6 bases). The germline V gene encodes CDR1 SNHLY and CDR2 FYNNEI. V was shortened by 3 bases and J by 4 bases, with 9 bases between the two germline ends. This CDR3 contains 13 residues. CDR3 sequence: CASSEVDRETQYF. CDR3 nucleotide sequence: TGTGCCAGCAGTGAGGTGGACAGAGAGACCCAGTACTTC.

This clone has just a few counts. CDR3 DNA: TGTGCCAGCATTACAGGGGGCTGGAACACTGAAGCTTTCTTT. As protein: CASITGGWNTEAFF. V usage is TRBV6-6 and J usage is TRBJ1-1; 9 bases are a match to TRBD1. V shed 7 bases and J 1 base; nucleotides not matched to a gene: 4. In germline, CDR1 is MNHNY, CDR2 SVGAGI (reference sequence). The CDR3 spans 14 residues.

The chain joins TRBV27 to TRBJ2-1; 9 bases are a match to TRBD2. Germline loops: CDR1 MNHEY, CDR2 SMNVEV (reference sequence). The V and J ends lost 4 bases and 2 bases, in that order; junction bases with no gene match: 6. This CDR3 is built from 16 residues. Written as DNA, the CDR3 is TGTGCCAGCAGTTGGCTCCGCGGGGGGGCCTACAATGAGCAGTTCTTC. Translation gives CASSWLRGGAYNEQFF.

This clone was found many times. The CDR3 DNA sequence: TGTGCCAGCAGCTTAACGAGGGTCCGCAATCAGCCCCAGCATTTT. It specifies CASSLTRVRNQPQHF. The gene calls are TRBV7-3 and TRBJ1-5; the D is unclear. The CDR3 has 15 amino acids. The germline CDR1 and CDR2 sequences are SGHTA and FQGTGA. Trimming stripped 0 bases from V and 2 bases from J, with 8 bases between.

The chain employs TRBV12-3 or TRBV12-4 and TRBJ2-7; 8 bases are shared with TRBD1. J gave up 2 bases and V 6 bases, and 3 bases lay outside the gene matches. This CDR3 contains 13 residues. CDR3 amino acids: CASSRTGPYEQYF. The CDR3 DNA reads as TGTGCCAGCAGCAGGACAGGGCCCTACGAGCAGTACTTC.

V and J are TRBV5-4 and TRBJ2-7; 8 positions agree with TRBD2. The CDR3 runs 15 residues. Germline values: CDR1 SGHNT, CDR2 YYREEE (reference sequence). After removal of 4 bases from V and 2 bases from J, the junction contained 8 bases not matched to a gene. CDR3 nucleotide sequence: TGTGCCAGCAGCCCCCACAGCGGGGGTACCTACGAGCAGTACTTC. As protein: CASSPHSGGTYEQYF.

This clone was detected a few times. The V and J genes are TRBV14 and TRBJ1-2; D is perhaps TRBD1 (5 bases). V was trimmed by 0 bases and J by 1 base, leaving 15 bases between them. CDR3 size: 17 residues. Germline V gene sequence: CDR1 SGHDN, CDR2 FVKESK. The CDR3 nucleotides read TGTGCCAGCAGCCAAGACTTTGCGCAGGGCCATAACTATGGCTACACCTTC. Its protein product is CASSQDFAQGHNYGYTF.

The chain links TRBV7-9 to TRBJ2-7, with D perhaps matching TRBD2 (6 bases). CDR1 is SEHNR, CDR2 FQNEAQ, per germline (reference sequence). The CDR3 has 14 residues. V lost 1 base, J lost 4 bases, and 11 bases lay in between. CDR3 nucleotides: TGTGCCAGCAGCTTAGGCGGGGCAAAATACGAGCAGTACTTC. Residues: CASSLGGAKYEQYF. Drawing the rest from reference TRBV7-9 and TRBJ2-7, the complete variable domain is DTGVSQNPRHKITKRGQNVTFRCDPISEHNRLYWYRQTLGQGPEFLTYFQNEAQLEKSRLLSDRFSAERPKGSFSTLEIQRTEQGDSAMYLCASSLGGAKYEQYFGPGTRLTVT.

This sequence joins TRBV5-1 and TRBJ1-1; 7 nucleotides align to TRBD1. Trimming removed 0 bases from V and 1 base from J; junction bases left unmatched: 6. Germline CDR1 SGHRS, CDR2 YFSETQ. The CDR3 covers 16 residues. The CDR3 DNA sequence: TGCGCCAGCAGCTTGGGATCACAGGGGACGAACACTGAAGCTTTCTTT. Translating gives CASSLGSQGTNTEAFF. The full variable domain, in which reference TRBV5-1 and TRBJ1-1 provide the parts outside the CDR3, is KAGVTQTPRYLIKTRGQQVTLSCSPISGHRSVSWYQQTPGQGLQFLFEYFSETQRNKGNFPGRFSGRQFSNSRSEMNVSTLELGDSALYLCASSLGSQGTNTEAFFGQGTRLTVV.